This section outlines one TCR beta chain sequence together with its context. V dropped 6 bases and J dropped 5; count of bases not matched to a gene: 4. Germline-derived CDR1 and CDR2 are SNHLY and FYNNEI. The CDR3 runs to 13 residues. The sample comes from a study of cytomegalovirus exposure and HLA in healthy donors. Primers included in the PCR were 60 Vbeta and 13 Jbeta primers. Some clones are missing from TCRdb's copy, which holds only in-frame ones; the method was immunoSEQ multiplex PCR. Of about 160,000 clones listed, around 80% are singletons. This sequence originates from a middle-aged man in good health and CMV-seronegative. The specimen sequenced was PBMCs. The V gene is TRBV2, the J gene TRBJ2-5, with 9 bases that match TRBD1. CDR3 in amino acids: CASRTGGEETQYF. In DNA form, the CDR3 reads TGTGCCAGCAGAACAGGGGGCGAGGAGACCCAGTACTTC.